These T cell receptor beta chains were read from a single sample in a study of beta chain features in type 1 diabetes. Using immunoSEQ multiplex PCR, the repertoire was profiled, and TCRdb retains in-frame clones only, with some absent. The profile covers 600,000 or so clones, with around 12% appearing a single time and more than 0.095% taken by the ten largest. The specimen sequenced was naive CD4+ T cells from blood. These receptors all come from a man aged 25-45 years with type 1 diabetes. The CDR3 runs from the conserved cysteine through the conserved F or W. A D gene is named only where the DNA matches it firmly. The listing skips clone size in some rows; elsewhere it reads once, few, many or a size class.

V gene	clone size	D gene	CDR3 length	J gene	CDR3 DNA	CDR3 protein
TRBV5-1	few	TRBD1	16	TRBJ2-2	TGCGCCAGCAGCTGGGGACAGGAGACGAACACCGGGGAGCTGTTTTTT	CASSWGQETNTGELFF
TRBV7-2	few	.	16	TRBJ2-6	TGTGCCAGCAGCCTCTCCGACTTCTCTGGGGCCAACGTCCTGACTTTC	CASSLSDFSGANVLTF
TRBV5-1	.	TRBD2	16	TRBJ2-5	TGCGCCAGCAGCTCCGGACTAGCGGGGGGGCCGGAGACCCAGTACTTC	CASSSGLAGGPETQYF
TRBV7-9	few	TRBD2	14	TRBJ2-1	TGTGCCAGCAGCTTGACTAGCGGGGTTAATGAGCAGTTCTTC	CASSLTSGVNEQFF
TRBV11-2	.	.	13	TRBJ2-1	TGTGCCAGCAGCTTAGTCAGGGGTGATGAGCAGTTCTTC	CASSLVRGDEQFF
TRBV6-1	.	.	11	TRBJ2-7	TGTGCCAGCAGTGACAGCTACGAGCAGTACTTC	CASSDSYEQYF
TRBV2	.	.	13	TRBJ1-6	TGTGCCAGCAGAACACAGGAGGATTCACCCCTCCACTTT	CASRTQEDSPLHF
TRBV5-1	.	.	15	TRBJ1-4	TGCGCCAGCAGCCCCGGAAGGGTTTACGATGAAAAACTGTTTTTT	CASSPGRVYDEKLFF
TRBV19	.	.	16	TRBJ2-1	TGTGCCAGTAGTATAGAGGGTCTCCAGACCTACAATGAGCAGTTCTTC	CASSIEGLQTYNEQFF
TRBV9	.	TRBD2	18	TRBJ2-2	TGTGCCAGCAGCGTAGAGAGTAGCGGGGCCGCGAACACCGGGGAGCTGTTTTTT	CASSVESSGAANTGELFF
TRBV6-5	few	.	15	TRBJ2-2	TGTGCCAGCAGTTACGTTCCAGGGTACACCGGGGAGCTGTTTTTT	CASSYVPGYTGELFF
TRBV5-1	once	TRBD1	16	TRBJ2-2	TGCGCCAGCAGCCCGCGGACAGGGATCAACACCGGGGAGCTGTTTTTT	CASSPRTGINTGELFF
TRBV4-3	.	.	13	TRBJ2-1	TGCGCCAGCAGCCAAGAGGCCCAGGGTGAGCAGTTCTTC	CASSQEAQGEQFF
TRBV19	.	.	15	TRBJ2-7	TGTGCCAGTAGTATAGTAGCGGTCCCCCCCTACGAGCAGTACTTC	CASSIVAVPPYEQYF
TRBV19	few	.	14	TRBJ2-7	TGTGCCAGTAGTATCGTCGCACCTCGCTACGAGCAGTACTTC	CASSIVAPRYEQYF
TRBV27	few	TRBD1	13	TRBJ1-5	TGTGCCAGTTACCGGGACAGAGAGTGGCCCCAGCATTTT	CASYRDREWPQHF
TRBV25-1	few	TRBD1	13	TRBJ1-5	TGTGCCAGCGGTAGACAGGGTAATCAGCCCCAGCATTTT	CASGRQGNQPQHF
TRBV6-5	few	.	16	TRBJ2-7	TGTGCCAGCAGTTACTCGGCAGCGGTGACAACCTACGAGCAGTACTTC	CASSYSAAVTTYEQYF
TRBV4-3	.	TRBD2	17	TRBJ2-3	TGCGCCAGCAGCCAAGATGAGACTAGCCTTAGCCCAGATACGCAGTATTTT	CASSQDETSLSPDTQYF
TRBV30	few	.	14	TRBJ1-5	TGTGCCTGGAGTGTTGCGGCAGTCAATCAGCCCCAGCATTTT	CAWSVAAVNQPQHF
TRBV30	.	.	11	TRBJ1-2	TGTGCCTGGACGGGGAGCTATGGCTACACCTTC	CAWTGSYGYTF
TRBV4-1	.	TRBD1	16	TRBJ2-5	TGCGCCAGCAGCGGTAGGGACAGGGTGAACCAAGAGACCCAGTACTTC	CASSGRDRVNQETQYF
TRBV6-5	.	.	15	TRBJ1-2	TGTGCCAGCAGTTACAACGCAGGCTGGGCTACTGGCTACACCTTC	CASSYNAGWATGYTF
TRBV9	.	.	14	TRBJ2-3	TGTGCCAGCAGACCCTCCGGGGCTGTTGATACGCAGTATTTT	CASRPSGAVDTQYF
TRBV18	.	.	12	TRBJ2-5	TGTGCCAGCTCACCGAGCCAAGAGACCCAGTACTTC	CASSPSQETQYF
TRBV29-1	.	.	11	TRBJ2-5	TGCAGCGTTTTTTTGGGCCAGACCCAGTACTTC	CSVFLGQTQYF
TRBV7-2	few	TRBD1	16	TRBJ2-5	TGTGCCAGCAGCTCCCTCCCCCGGGACAGTGCCGAACCTAGGTACTTC	CASSSLPRDSAEPRYF
TRBV19	few	.	12	TRBJ2-5	TGTGCCAGTAGTCCCAGTCAAGAGACCCAGTACTTC	CASSPSQETQYF
TRBV12-5	few	.	13	TRBJ2-7	TGTGCTAGTGGTTTGACAGGGACCTACGAGCAGTACTTC	CASGLTGTYEQYF
TRBV7-9	few	.	15	TRBJ2-5	TGTGCCAGCAGCCTTAGCGGATCCTCTCAAGAGACCCAGTACTTC	CASSLSGSSQETQYF
TRBV5-1	.	.	13	TRBJ1-1	TGCGCCAGCAGCTTAACTGCGGGGGCCGAAGCTTTCTTT	CASSLTAGAEAFF
TRBV27	.	TRBD2	15	TRBJ2-5	TGTGCCAGCAGTTTGGGACTAGCGGGGCAAGAGACCCAGTACTTC	CASSLGLAGQETQYF
TRBV4-3	.	.	14	TRBJ2-3	TGCGCCAGCAGCCAGGAGTATAGCACAGATACGCAGTATTTT	CASSQEYSTDTQYF
TRBV30	few	.	15	TRBJ2-1	TGTGCCTGGAGTGTAGTCGGCGGACCCTACAATGAGCAGTTCTTC	CAWSVVGGPYNEQFF
TRBV27	.	.	12	TRBJ2-2	TGTGCCAGCAGTCCCCGGGACTCCGAGCTGTTTTTT	CASSPRDSELFF
TRBV9	few	.	15	TRBJ1-4	TGTGCCAGCAGCGTATACGAGGGCGGGGGTGAAAAACTGTTTTTT	CASSVYEGGGEKLFF
TRBV7-2	few	TRBD1	14	TRBJ2-3	TGTGCCAGCAGACGAGGGGGACAGGGAGATACGCAGTATTTT	CASRRGGQGDTQYF
TRBV30	.	TRBD1	14	TRBJ1-5	TGTGCCTGCGCAACCGGGACAGTCAATCAGCCCCAGCATTTT	CACATGTVNQPQHF